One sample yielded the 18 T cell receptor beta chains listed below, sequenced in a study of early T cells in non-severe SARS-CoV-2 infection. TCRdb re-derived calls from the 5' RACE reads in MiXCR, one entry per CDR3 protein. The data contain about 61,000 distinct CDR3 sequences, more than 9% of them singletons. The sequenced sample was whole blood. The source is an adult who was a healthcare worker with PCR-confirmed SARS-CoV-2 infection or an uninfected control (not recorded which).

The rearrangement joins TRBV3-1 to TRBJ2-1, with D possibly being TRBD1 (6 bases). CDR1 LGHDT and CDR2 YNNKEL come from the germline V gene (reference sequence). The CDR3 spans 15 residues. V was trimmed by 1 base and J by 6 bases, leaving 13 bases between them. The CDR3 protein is CASSQGTARGNEQFF. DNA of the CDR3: TGTGCCAGCAGCCAAGGGACAGCCCGTGGCAATGAGCAGTTCTTC.

The CDR3, as DNA: TGTGCCAGCAGCCAGACTAGCGGGGCGAACACCGGGGAGCTGTTTTTT. The encoded protein is CASSQTSGANTGELFF. The rearrangement joins TRBV7-3 to TRBJ2-2; 11 positions agree with TRBD2. V was pared by 5 bases and J by 0 bases, with 2 bases of the junction left unmatched. The CDR3 length is 16 residues. The germline CDR1 and CDR2 sequences are SGHTA and FQGTGA.

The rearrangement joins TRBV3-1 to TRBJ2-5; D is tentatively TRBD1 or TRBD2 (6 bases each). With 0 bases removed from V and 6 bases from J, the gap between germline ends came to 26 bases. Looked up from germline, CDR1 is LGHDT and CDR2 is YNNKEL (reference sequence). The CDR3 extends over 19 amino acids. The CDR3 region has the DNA TGTGCCAGCAGCCAAGATCAGTGGGGGGCTGGCCCCGCAGTGAAGACCCAGTACTTC. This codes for CASSQDQWGAGPAVKTQYF.

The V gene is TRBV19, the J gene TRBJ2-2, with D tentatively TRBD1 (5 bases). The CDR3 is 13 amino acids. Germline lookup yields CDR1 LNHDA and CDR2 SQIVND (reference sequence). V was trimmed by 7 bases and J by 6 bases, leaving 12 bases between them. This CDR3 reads CASNRGSSGELFF. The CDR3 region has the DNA TGTGCCAGTAATAGGGGTAGTTCCGGGGAGCTGTTTTTT.

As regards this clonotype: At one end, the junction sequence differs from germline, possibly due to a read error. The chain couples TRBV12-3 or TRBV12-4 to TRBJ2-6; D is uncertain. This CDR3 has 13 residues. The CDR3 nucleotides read TGTGCCAGCACCCTCTCTGGTGCCAACGTCCTGACTTTC. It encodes CASTLSGANVLTF.

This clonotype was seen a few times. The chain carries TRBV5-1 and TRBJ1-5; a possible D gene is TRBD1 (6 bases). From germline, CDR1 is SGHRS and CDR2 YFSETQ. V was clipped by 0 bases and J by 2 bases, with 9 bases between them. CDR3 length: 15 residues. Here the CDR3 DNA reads TGCGCCAGCAGCTTGGATACAGGGCGCAATCAGCCCCAGCATTTT. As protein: CASSLDTGRNQPQHF.

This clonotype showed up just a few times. CDR3 region: CASSVFGNEAFF. In DNA, the CDR3 is TGCGCCAGCAGTGTATTCGGGAATGAAGCTTTCTTT. The gene calls are TRBV10-2 and TRBJ1-1; no clear D gene. The V gene's germline CDR1 is WSHSY and CDR2 SAAADI. The ends were cut back, 4 bases at V and 7 bases at J, with 10 bases in the middle. The CDR3 length is 12 residues.

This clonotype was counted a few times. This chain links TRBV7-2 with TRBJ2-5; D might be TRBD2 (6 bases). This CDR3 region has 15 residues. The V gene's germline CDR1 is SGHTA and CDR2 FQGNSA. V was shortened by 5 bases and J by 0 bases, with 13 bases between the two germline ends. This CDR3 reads CASSPHSGHQETQYF. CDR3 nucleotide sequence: TGTGCCAGCAGCCCCCATAGCGGACACCAAGAGACCCAGTACTTC. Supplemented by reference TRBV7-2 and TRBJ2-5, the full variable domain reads GAGVSQSPSNKVTEKGKDVELRCDPISGHTALYWYRQSLGQGLEFLIYFQGNSAPDKSGLPSDRFSAERTGGSVSTLTIQRTQQEDSAVYLCASSPHSGHQETQYFGPGTRLLVL.

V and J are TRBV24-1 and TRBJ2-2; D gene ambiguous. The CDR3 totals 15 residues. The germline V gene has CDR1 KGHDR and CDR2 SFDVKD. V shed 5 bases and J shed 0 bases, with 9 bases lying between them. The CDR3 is CATSGRYPNTGELFF. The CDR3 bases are TGTGCCACCAGTGGACGATACCCGAACACCGGGGAGCTGTTTTTT.

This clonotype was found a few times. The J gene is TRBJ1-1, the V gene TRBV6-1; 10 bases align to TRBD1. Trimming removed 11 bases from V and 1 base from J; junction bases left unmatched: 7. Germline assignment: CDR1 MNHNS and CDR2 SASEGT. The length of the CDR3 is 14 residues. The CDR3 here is CAVRQGARNTEAFF. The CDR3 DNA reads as TGTGCCGTTCGACAGGGGGCGCGGAACACTGAAGCTTTCTTT.

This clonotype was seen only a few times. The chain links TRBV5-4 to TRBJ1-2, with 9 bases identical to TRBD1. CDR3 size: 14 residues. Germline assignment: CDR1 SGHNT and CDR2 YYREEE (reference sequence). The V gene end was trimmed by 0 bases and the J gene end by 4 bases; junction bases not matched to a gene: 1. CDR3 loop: CASSLDRGPYGYTF. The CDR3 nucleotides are TGTGCCAGCAGCTTGGACAGGGGGCCCTATGGCTACACCTTC.

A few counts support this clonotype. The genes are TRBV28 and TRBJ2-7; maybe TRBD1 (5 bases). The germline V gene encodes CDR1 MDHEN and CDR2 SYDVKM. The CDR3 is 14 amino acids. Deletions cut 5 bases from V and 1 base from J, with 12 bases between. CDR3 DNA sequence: TGTGCCAGCAGTGACCCCTCAGGGTCCTACGAGCAGTACGTC. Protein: CASSDPSGSYEQYV.

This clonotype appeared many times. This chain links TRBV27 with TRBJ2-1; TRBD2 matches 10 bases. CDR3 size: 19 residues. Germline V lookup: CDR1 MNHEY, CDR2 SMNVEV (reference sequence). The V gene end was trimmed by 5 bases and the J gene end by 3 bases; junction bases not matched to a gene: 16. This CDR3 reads CASSGLGLAHQNLYNEQFF. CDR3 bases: TGTGCCAGCAGTGGACTGGGACTAGCGCATCAAAACCTCTACAATGAGCAGTTCTTC.

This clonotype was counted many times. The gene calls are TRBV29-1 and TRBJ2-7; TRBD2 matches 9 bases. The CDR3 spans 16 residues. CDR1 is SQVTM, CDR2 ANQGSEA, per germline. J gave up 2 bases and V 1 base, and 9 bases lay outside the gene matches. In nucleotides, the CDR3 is TGCAGCGTTGAAGTCCTAGGGACTAGCAACACCTACGAGCAGTACGTC. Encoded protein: CSVEVLGTSNTYEQYV.

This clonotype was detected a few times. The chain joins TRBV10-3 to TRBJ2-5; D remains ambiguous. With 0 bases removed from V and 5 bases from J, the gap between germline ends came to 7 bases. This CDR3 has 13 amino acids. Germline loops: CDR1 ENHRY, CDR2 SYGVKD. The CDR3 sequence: CAISESMSETQYF. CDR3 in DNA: TGTGCCATCAGTGAGTCGATGTCGGAGACCCAGTACTTC.

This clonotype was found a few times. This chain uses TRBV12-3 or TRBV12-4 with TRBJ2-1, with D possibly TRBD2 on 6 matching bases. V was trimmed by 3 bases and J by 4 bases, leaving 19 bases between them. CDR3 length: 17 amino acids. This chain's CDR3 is CASSFGSWTKPYNEQFF. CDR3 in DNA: TGTGCCAGCAGTTTCGGTTCTTGGACTAAACCTTACAATGAGCAGTTCTTC.

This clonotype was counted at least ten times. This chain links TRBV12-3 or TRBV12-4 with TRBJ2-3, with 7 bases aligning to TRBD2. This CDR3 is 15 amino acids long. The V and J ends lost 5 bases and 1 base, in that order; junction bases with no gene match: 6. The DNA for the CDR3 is TGTGCCAGCAGTCGAGAGCGGGGACGCACAGATACGCAGTATTTT. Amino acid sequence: CASSRERGRTDTQYF.

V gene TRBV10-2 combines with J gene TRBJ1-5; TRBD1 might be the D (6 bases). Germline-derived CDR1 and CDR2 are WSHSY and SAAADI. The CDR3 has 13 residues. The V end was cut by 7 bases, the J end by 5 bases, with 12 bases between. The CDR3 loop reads CASKGQGYQPQHF. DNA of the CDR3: TGCGCCAGCAAGGGACAAGGGTATCAGCCCCAGCATTTT.